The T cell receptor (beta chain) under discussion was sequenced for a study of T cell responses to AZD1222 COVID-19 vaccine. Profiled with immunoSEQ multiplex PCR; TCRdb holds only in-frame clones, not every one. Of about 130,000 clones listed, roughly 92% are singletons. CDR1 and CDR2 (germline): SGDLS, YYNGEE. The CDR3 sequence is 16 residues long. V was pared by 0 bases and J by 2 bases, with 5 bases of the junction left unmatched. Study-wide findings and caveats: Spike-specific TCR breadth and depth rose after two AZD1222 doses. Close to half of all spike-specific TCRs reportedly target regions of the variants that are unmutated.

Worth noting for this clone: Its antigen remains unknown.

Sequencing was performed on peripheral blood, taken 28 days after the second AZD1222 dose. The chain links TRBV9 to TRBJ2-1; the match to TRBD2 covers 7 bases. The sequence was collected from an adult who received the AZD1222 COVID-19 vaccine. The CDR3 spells CASSVVASGPYNEQFF. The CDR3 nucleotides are TGTGCCAGCAGCGTAGTAGCTAGCGGTCCCTACAATGAGCAGTTCTTC.